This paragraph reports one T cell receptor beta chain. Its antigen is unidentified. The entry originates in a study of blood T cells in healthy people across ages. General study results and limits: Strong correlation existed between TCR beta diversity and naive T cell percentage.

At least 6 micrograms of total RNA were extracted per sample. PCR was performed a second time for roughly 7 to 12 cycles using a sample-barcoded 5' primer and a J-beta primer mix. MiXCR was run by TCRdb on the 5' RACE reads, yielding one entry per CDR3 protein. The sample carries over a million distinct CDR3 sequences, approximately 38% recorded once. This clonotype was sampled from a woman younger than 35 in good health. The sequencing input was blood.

The CDR3 DNA reads TGTGCCAGCAGCCCCGGTTTAGCGGTTACCTACAATGAGCAGTACTTC. Amino acids: CASSPGLAVTYNEQYF. V and J are TRBV7-6 and TRBJ2-7; TRBD2 might be the D (6 bases). Looked up from germline, CDR1 is SGHVS and CDR2 is FNYEAQ. This CDR3 contains 16 residues. Trimming left V 5 bases short and J 7 bases short, with 24 bases between.